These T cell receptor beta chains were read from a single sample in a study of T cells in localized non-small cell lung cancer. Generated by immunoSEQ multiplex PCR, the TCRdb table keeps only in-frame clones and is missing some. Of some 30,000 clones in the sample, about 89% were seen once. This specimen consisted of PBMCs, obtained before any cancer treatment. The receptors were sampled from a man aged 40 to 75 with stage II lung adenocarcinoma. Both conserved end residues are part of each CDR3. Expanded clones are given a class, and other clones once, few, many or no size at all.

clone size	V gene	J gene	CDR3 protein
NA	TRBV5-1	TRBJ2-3	CASSPSGRSTDTQYF
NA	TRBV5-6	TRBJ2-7	CASRLRGDSYEQYF
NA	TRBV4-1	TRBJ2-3	CASSQLGPGDTQYF
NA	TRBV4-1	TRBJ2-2	CASSQRIPNTGELFF
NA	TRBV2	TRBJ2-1	CASKSVSSYNEQFF
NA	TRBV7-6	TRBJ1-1	CASSLARRQSEAFF
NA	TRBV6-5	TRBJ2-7	CASSYGQAHTEQYF
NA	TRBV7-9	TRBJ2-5	CASSLARETQYF
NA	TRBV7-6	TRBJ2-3	CASSLVSGRGSTDTQYF
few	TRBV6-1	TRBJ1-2	CASSEATGGIYGYTF
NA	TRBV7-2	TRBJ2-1	CASSLRGLVNEQFF
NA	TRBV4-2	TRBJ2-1	CASSQEARGVFYNEQFF
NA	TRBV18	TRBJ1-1	CASSPGPQGNTEAFF
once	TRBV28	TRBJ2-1	CASSPLGGQANNEQFF
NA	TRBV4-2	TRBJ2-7	CASSQAAGRNEQYF
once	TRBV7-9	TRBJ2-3	CASSLQRDRTDTQYF
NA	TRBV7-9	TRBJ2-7	CASTAGQGTTYEQYF
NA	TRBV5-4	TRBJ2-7	CASSPMGYEQYF
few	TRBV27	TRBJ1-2	CASSFRTGSNYGYTF
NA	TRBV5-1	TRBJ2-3	CASSLPETGSPTDTQYF
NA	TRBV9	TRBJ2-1	CASSVEQRSSYNEQFF
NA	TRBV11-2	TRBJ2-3	CASSPGGRWAVQYF
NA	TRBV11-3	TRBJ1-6	CASSSRTGGSSPLHF
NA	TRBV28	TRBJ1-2	CATFGTPSGYTF
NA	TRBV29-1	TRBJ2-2	CSVPDRATGELFF
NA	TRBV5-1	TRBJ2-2	CASSFKGGDTGELFF
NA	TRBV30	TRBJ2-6	CAWRGESGPGANVLTF
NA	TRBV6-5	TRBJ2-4	CASRINRGNHIQYF
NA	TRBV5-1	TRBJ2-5	CASSRARGVQETQYF
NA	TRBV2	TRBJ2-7	CASRTSLSYEQYF
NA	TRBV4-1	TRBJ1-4	CASSQAGLGRFNEKLFF
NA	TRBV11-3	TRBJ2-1	CASSLGTSGDEQFF
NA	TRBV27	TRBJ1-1	CASSSTPNTEAFF
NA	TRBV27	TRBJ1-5	CASRRTGVQPQHF
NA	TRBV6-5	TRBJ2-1	CASRDGGYNEQFF
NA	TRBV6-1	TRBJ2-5	CASSDGLPGRETQYF
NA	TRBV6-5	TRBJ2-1	CASSRDSPECGEQFF
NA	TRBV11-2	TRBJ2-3	CASSLQKSTDTQYF
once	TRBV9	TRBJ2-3	CASSVEGVATDTQYF
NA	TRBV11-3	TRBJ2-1	CASSSHDNSYNEQFF
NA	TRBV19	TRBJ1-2	CASRSPYGYTF
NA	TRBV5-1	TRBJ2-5	CASSRESEGTQYF
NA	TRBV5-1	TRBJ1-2	CASSLEPYANYGYTF
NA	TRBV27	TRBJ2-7	CASSPIPVVEQYF
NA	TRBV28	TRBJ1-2	CASSYPGQDYGYTF
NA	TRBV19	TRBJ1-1	CASRWSDGEAFF